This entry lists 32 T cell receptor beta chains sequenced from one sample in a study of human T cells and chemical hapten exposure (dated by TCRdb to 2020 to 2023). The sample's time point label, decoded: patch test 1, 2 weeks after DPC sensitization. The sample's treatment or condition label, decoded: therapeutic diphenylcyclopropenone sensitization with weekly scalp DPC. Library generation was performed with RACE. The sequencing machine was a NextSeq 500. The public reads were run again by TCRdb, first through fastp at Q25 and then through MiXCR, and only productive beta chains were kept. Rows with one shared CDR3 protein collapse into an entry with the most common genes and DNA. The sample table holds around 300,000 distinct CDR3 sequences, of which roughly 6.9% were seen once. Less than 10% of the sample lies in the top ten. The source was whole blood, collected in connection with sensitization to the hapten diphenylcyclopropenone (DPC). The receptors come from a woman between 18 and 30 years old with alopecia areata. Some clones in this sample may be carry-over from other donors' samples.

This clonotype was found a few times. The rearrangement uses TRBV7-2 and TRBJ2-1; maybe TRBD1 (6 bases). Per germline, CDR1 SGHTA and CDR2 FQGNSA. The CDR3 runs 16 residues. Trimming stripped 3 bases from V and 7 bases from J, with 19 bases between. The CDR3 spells CASSLERRVTGNEQFF. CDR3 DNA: TGTGCCAGCAGCTTGGAACGCAGGGTAACAGGGAATGAGCAGTTCTTC.

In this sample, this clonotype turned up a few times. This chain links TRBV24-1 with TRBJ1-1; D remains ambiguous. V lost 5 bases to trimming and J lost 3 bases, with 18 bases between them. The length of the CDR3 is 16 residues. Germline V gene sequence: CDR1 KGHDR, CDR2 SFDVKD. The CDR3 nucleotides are TGTGCCACCAGTGTGCGACCCCCTTTAAGGGACACTGAAGCTTTCTTT. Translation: CATSVRPPLRDTEAFF.

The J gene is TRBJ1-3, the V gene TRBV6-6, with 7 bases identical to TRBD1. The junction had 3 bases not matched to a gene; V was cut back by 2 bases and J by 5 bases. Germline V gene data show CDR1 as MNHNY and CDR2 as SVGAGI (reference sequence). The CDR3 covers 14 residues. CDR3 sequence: CASSYDRDRNTIYF. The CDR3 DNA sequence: TGTGCCAGCAGTTACGACAGGGACCGAAACACCATATATTTT.

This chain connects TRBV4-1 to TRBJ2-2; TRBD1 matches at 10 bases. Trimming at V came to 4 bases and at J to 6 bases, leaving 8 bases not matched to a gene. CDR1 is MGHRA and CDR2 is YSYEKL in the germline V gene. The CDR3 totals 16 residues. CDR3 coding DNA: TGCGCCAGCAGCCGAGGACAGGGGGGTTCCCCCGGGGAGCTGTTTTTT. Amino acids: CASSRGQGGSPGELFF.

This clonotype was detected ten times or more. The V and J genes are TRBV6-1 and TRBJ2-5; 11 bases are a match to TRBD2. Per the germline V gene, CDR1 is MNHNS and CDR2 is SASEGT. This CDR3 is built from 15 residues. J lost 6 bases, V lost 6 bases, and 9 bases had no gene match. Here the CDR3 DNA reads TGTGCCAGCAGCTCCGGGACTAGCGGAGTTCAGACCCAGTACTTC. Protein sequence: CASSSGTSGVQTQYF.

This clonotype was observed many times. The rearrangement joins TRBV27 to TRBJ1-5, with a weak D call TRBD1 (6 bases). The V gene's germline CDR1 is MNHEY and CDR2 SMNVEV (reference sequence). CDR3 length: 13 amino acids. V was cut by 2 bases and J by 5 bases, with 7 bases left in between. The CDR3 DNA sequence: TGTGCCAGCAGTTTACAGGGGTATCAGCCCCAGCATTTT. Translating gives CASSLQGYQPQHF.

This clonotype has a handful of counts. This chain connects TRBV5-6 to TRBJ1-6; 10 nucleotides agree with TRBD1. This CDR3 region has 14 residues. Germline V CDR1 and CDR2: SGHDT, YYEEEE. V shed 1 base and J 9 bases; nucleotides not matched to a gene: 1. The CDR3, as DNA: TGTGCCAGCAGCTTGCGGGACAGGGGTTCACCCCTCCACTTT. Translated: CASSLRDRGSPLHF.

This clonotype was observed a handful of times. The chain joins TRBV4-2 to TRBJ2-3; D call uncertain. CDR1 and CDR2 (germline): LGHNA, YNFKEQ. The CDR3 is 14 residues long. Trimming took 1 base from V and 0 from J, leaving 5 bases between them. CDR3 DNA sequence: TGTGCCAGCAGCCAAGCGGAAAGCACAGATACGCAGTATTTT. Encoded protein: CASSQAESTDTQYF.

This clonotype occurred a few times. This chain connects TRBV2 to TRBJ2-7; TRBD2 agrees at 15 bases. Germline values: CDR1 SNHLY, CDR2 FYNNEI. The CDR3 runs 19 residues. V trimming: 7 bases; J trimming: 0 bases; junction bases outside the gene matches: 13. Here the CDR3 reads CASIGTSGGRLTSSYEQYF. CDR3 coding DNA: TGTGCCAGCATAGGGACTAGCGGGGGGCGCCTAACGAGCTCCTACGAGCAGTACTTC.

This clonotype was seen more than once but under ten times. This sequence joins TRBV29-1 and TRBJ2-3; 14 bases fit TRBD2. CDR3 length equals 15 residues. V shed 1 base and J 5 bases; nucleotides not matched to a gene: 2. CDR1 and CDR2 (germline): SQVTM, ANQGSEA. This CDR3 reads CSVEAGTSGGDTQYF. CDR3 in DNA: TGCAGCGTTGAAGCCGGGACTAGCGGGGGAGATACGCAGTATTTT.

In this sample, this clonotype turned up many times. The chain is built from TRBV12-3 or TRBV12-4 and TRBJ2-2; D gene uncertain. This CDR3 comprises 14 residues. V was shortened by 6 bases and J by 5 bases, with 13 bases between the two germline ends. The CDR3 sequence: CASRRTRGTGELFF. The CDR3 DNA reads TGTGCCAGCAGGAGAACAAGAGGTACCGGGGAGCTGTTTTTT.

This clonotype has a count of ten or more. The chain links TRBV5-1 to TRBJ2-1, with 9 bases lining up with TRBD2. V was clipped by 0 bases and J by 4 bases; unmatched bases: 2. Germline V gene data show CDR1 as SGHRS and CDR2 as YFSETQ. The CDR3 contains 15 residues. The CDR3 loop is CASSLASGEYNEQFF. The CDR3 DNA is TGCGCCAGCAGCTTGGCTAGCGGGGAATACAATGAGCAGTTCTTC.

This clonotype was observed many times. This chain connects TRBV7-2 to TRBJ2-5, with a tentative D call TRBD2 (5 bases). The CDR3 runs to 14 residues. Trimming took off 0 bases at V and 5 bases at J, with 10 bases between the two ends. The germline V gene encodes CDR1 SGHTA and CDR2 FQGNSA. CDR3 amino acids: CASSLAARRETQYF. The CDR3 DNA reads TGTGCCAGCAGCTTAGCGGCCCGGAGGGAGACCCAGTACTTC.

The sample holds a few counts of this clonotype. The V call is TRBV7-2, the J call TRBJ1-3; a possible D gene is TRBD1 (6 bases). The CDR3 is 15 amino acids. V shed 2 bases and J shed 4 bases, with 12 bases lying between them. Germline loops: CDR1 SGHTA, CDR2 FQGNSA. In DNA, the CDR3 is TGTGCCAGCAGCTTATGGCAGGGGCCAGGAAACACCATATATTTT. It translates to CASSLWQGPGNTIYF.

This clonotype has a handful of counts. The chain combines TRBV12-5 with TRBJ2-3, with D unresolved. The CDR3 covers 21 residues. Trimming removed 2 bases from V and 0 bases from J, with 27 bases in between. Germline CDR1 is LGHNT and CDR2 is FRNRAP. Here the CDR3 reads CASGLTPGRTSPPWSTDTQYF. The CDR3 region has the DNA TGTGCTAGTGGTTTGACACCTGGACGGACCTCGCCCCCTTGGAGCACAGATACGCAGTATTTT.

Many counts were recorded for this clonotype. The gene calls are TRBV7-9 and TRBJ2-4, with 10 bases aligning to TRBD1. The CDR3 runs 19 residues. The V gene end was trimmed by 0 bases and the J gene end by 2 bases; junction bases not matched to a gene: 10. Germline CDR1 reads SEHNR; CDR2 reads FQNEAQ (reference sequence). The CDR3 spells CASSLAEWDRGWTKNIQYF. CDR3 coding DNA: TGTGCCAGCAGCTTAGCGGAATGGGACAGGGGCTGGACCAAAAACATTCAGTACTTC.

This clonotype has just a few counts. The DNA for the CDR3 is TGTGCCAGCAGTTATGGACTAGCGGGGGGGACAGATACGCAGTATTTT. This sequence encodes CASSYGLAGGTDTQYF. The V and J genes are TRBV7-2 and TRBJ2-3; the match to TRBD2 covers 15 bases. This CDR3 has 16 residues. V dropped 6 bases and J dropped 3; count of bases not matched to a gene: 4. Germline V gene data show CDR1 as SGHTA and CDR2 as FQGNSA. Supplemented by reference TRBV7-2 and TRBJ2-3, the full variable domain reads GAGVSQSPSNKVTEKGKDVELRCDPISGHTALYWYRQSLGQGLEFLIYFQGNSAPDKSGLPSDRFSAERTGGSVSTLTIQRTQQEDSAVYLCASSYGLAGGTDTQYFGPGTRLTVL.

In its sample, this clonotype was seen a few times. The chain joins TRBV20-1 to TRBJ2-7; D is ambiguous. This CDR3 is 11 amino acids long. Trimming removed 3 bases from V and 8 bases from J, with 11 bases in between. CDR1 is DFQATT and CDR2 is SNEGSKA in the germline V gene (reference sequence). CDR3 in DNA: TGCAGTGCTAGGGGCCCCAGCAAGCAGTACTTC. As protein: CSARGPSKQYF.

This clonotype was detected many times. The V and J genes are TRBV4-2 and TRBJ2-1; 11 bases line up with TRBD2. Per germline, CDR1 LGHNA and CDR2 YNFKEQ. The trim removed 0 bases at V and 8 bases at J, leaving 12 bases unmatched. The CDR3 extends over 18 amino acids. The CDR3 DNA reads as TGTGCCAGCAGCCAAGAACCGACTAGCGGGGACCTCAGTCATGAGCAGTTCTTC. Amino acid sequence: CASSQEPTSGDLSHEQFF.

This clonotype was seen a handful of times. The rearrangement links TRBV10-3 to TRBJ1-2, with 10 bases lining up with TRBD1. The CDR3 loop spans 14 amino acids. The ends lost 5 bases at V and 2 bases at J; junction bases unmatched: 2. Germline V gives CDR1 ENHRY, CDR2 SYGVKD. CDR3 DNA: TGTGCCATCAGTCAGGGACAGGGGAACTATGGCTACACCTTC. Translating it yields CAISQGQGNYGYTF.

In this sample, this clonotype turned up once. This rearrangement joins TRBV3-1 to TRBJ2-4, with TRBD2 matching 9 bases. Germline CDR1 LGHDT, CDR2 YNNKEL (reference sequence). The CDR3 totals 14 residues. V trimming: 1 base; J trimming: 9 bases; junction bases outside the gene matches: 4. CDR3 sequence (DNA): TGTGCCAGCAGCCAAGGCGAGCGGGGGGCCATTCAGTACTTC. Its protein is CASSQGERGAIQYF.

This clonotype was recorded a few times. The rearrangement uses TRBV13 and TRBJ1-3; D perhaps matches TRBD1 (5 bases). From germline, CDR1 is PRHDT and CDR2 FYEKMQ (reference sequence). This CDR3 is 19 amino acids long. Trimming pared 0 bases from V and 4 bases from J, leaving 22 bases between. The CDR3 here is CASSLGGTWGRRLGNTIYF. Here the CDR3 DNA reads TGTGCCAGCAGCTTAGGAGGGACCTGGGGCCGCCGGCTGGGAAACACCATATATTTT.

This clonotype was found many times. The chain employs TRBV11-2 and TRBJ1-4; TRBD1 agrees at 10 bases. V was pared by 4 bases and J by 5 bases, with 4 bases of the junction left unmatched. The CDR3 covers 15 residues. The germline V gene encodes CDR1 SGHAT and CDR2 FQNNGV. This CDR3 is CASSSRDRGNEKLFF. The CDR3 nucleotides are TGTGCCAGCAGCTCCCGGGACAGGGGCAATGAAAAACTGTTTTTT.

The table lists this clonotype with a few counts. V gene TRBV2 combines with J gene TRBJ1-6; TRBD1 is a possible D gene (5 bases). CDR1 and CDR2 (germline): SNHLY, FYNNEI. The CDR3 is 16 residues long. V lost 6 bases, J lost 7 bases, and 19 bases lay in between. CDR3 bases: TGTGCCAGCAGGGGACTCCGGGACTCCTTCAATTCACCCCTCCACTTT. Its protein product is CASRGLRDSFNSPLHF.

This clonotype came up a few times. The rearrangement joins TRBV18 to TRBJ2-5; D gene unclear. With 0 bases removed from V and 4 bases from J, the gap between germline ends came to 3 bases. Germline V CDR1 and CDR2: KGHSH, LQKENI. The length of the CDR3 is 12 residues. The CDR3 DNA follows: TGTGCCAGCTCACCACCCCTAGAGACCCAGTACTTC. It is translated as CASSPPLETQYF.

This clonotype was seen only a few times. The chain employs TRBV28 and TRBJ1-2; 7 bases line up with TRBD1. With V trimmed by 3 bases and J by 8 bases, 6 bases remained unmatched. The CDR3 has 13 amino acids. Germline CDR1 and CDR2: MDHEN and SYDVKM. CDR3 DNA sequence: TGTGCCAGCAGTTTTTCGACAGGGAGGGGCTACACCTTC. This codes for CASSFSTGRGYTF.

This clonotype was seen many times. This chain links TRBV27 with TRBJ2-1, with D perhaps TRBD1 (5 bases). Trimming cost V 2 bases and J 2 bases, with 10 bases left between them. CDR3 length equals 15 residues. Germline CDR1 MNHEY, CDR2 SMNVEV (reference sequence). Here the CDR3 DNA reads TGTGCCAGCAGTTTAGGGGCCGCTGCCTACAATGAGCAGTTCTTC. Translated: CASSLGAAAYNEQFF.

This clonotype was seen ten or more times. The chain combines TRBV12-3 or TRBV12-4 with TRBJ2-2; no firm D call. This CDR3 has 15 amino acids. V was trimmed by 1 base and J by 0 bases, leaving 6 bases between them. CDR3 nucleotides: TGTGCCAGCAGTTTAGAGGTCACGAACACCGGGGAGCTGTTTTTT. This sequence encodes CASSLEVTNTGELFF.

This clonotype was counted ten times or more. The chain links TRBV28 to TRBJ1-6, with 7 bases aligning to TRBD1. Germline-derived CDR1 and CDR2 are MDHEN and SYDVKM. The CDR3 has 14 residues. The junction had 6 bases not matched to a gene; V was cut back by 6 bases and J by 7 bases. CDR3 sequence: CASSLGQENSPLHF. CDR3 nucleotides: TGTGCCAGCAGCCTCGGACAGGAAAATTCACCCCTCCACTTT.

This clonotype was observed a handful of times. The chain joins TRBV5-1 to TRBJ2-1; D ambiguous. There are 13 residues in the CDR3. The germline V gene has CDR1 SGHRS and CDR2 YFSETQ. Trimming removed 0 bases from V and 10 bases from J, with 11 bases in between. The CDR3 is CASSLADGREQFF. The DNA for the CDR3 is TGCGCCAGCAGCTTGGCCGATGGCCGGGAGCAGTTCTTC.

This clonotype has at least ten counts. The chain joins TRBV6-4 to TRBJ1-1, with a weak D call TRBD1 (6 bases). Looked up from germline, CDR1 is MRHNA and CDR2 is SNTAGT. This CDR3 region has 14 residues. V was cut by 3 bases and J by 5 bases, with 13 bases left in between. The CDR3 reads CASSESRGQTEAFF. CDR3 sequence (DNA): TGTGCCAGCAGTGAGTCCAGGGGTCAGACTGAAGCTTTCTTT.

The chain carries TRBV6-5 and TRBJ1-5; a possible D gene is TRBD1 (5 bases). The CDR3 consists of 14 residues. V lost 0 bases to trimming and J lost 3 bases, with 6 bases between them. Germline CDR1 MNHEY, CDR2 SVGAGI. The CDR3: CASSYSGVNQPQHF. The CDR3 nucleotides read TGTGCCAGCAGTTACTCAGGGGTCAATCAGCCCCAGCATTTT.